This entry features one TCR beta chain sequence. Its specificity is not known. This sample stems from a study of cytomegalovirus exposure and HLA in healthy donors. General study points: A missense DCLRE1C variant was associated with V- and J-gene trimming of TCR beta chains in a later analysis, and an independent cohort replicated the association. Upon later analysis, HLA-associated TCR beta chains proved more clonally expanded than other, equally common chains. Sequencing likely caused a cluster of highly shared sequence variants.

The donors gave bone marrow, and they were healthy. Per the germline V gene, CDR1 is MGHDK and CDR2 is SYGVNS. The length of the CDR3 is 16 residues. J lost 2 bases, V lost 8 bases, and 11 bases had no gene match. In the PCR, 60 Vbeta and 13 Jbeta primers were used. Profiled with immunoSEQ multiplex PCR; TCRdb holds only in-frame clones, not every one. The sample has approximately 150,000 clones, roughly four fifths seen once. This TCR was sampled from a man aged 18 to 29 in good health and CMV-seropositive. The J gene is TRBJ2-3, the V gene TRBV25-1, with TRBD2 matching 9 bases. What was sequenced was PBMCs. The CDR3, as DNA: TGTGCCAGCTCGCGGGAGGGCGGGTATTTCACAGATACGCAGTATTTT. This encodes CASSREGGYFTDTQYF.